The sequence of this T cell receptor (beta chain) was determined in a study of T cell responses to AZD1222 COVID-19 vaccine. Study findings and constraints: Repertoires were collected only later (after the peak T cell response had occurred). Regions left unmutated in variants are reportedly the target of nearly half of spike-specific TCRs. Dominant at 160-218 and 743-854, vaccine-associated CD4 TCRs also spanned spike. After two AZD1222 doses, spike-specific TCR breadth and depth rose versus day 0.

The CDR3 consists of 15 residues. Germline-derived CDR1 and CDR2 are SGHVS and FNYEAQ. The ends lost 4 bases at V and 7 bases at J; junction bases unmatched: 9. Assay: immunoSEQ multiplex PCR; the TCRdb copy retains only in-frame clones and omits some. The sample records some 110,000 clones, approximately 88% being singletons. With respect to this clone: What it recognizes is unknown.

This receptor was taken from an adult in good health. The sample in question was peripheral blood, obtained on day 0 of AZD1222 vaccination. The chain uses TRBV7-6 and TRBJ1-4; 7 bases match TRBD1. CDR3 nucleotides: TGTGCCAGCAGCTCTAGGGGGCGCGTTCCTGAAAAACTGTTTTTT. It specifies CASSSRGRVPEKLFF.